Detailed here is one T cell receptor (beta chain). This record belongs to a study of blood T cell repertoires in COVID-19. Data came from immunoSEQ multiplex PCR; TCRdb stores just in-frame clones and leaves some out. The sample has 150,000 or so clones; around 90% are singletons. The germline V gene has CDR1 MNHEY and CDR2 SVGAGI. The CDR3 sequence is 13 residues long. V lost 5 bases and J 8 bases, leaving 15 bases between the germline ends. This sequence joins TRBV6-5 and TRBJ1-2; D is perhaps TRBD1 (5 bases). This TCR was sampled from a human donor in a cohort sampled during active COVID-19. Input material: peripheral blood. CDR3: CASSRQGLEGYTF. The CDR3 DNA is TGTGCCAGCAGTCGCCAGGGCCTAGAAGGCTACACCTTC.